The 20 T cell receptor beta chains presented below share a single source sample, sequenced in a study of T cell changes during pregnancy in multiple sclerosis. Sequenced by immunoSEQ multiplex PCR; TCRdb stores in-frame clones only, minus some. The sample contains around 60,000 clones, about 89% of which appear only once. The sequencing used CD4+ T cells from peripheral blood mononuclear cells, collected after pregnancy. The source is a female donor in good health, enrolled as a control in a pregnancy study.

The chain couples TRBV30 to TRBJ2-5; a possible D gene is TRBD1 (5 bases). The CDR3 consists of 15 residues. The V gene's germline CDR1 is GTSNPN and CDR2 SVGIG (reference sequence). V lost 4 bases and J lost 0, with 15 bases in between. The CDR3 is CAWTPGKGYQETQYF. CDR3 DNA: TGTGCCTGGACACCTGGGAAGGGGTACCAAGAGACCCAGTACTTC.

The table lists this clone with a count of one. The rearrangement joins TRBV2 to TRBJ1-2; the D gene is possibly TRBD1 (5 bases). This CDR3 has 13 amino acids. Trimming left V 7 bases short and J 7 bases short, with 16 bases between. The germline gives CDR1 SNHLY, CDR2 FYNNEI. The CDR3 sequence: CASTRGGVGGYTF. The DNA of the CDR3 is TGTGCCAGCACGAGGGGAGGGGTTGGTGGCTACACCTTC.

The chain uses TRBV19 and TRBJ1-1; D is perhaps TRBD1 (5 bases). Per the germline V gene, CDR1 is LNHDA and CDR2 is SQIVND (reference sequence). The CDR3 has 14 residues. V lost 3 bases, J lost 5 bases, and 13 bases lay in between. CDR3 protein: CASSMGREGTEAFF. CDR3 coding DNA: TGTGCCAGTAGTATGGGCAGGGAAGGTACTGAAGCTTTCTTT.

The rearrangement links TRBV5-6 to TRBJ2-7; 9 positions match TRBD2. V shed 3 bases, J shed 2 bases, and the junction held 6 bases outside the gene matches. The germline CDR1 and CDR2 sequences are SGHDT and YYEEEE. The CDR3 consists of 15 residues. CDR3 residues: CASSSSAGGPYEQYF. Written as DNA, the CDR3 is TGTGCCAGCAGCTCCTCGGCGGGGGGGCCCTACGAGCAGTACTTC.

V gene TRBV12-5 combines with J gene TRBJ1-5, with TRBD1 matching over 8 bases. V trimming: 9 bases; J trimming: 1 base; junction bases outside the gene matches: 8. The length of the CDR3 is 15 residues. Germline assignment: CDR1 LGHNT and CDR2 FRNRAP. Here the CDR3 DNA reads TGTGCTAGACAAATGACAGGGGAAAGCAATCAGCCCCAGCATTTT. Amino acids: CARQMTGESNQPQHF.

The chain is built from TRBV2 and TRBJ2-3, with 8 nucleotides matching TRBD2. Losses at the gene ends were 7 bases for V and 2 bases for J; bases not matched to a gene: 8. Germline assignment: CDR1 SNHLY and CDR2 FYNNEI. The length of the CDR3 is 15 residues. The chain's CDR3 is CASTRGGRNTDTQYF. The CDR3 bases are TGTGCCAGCACACGCGGGGGGAGGAACACAGATACGCAGTATTTT.

This CDR3 is CASSFNRVMNTEAFF. Here the CDR3 DNA reads TGTGCCAGCAGCTTTAACAGGGTTATGAACACTGAAGCTTTCTTT. The V gene is TRBV11-2, the J gene TRBJ1-1; D possibly corresponds to TRBD1 (6 bases). The CDR3 has 15 amino acids. V was pared by 3 bases and J by 0 bases, with 11 bases between. Germline V gives CDR1 SGHAT, CDR2 FQNNGV.

The genes are TRBV9 and TRBJ1-6, with D perhaps TRBD1 (5 bases). This CDR3 is 15 amino acids long. Trimming removed 0 bases from V and 7 bases from J, with 11 bases in between. Germline V gene lookup returns CDR1 SGDLS and CDR2 YYNGEE. This chain's CDR3 is CASSVETGGNSPLHF. CDR3 nucleotide sequence: TGTGCCAGCAGCGTAGAAACAGGTGGGAATTCACCCCTCCACTTT.

As concerns this clone: The conserved final phenylalanine or tryptophan is absent from the CDR3, which likely points to a read error. Because the CDR3's place on the DNA is in doubt, the DNA is left out and the CDR3 is given as listed by TCRdb. The rearrangement uses TRBV11-2 and TRBJ1-1. The germline CDR1 and CDR2 sequences are SGHAT and FQNNGV. Ends included, the CDR3 has 13 residues. CDR3 amino acids: CASSLAVGGGLTV.

There are a few counts of this clone. The V and J genes are TRBV18 and TRBJ1-1; 7 bases match TRBD1. This CDR3 comprises 15 residues. V shed 2 bases and J 5 bases; nucleotides not matched to a gene: 8. CDR1 and CDR2 from the germline V gene are KGHSH and LQKENI. The CDR3 protein is CASSPKTGLGTEAFF. The CDR3 bases are TGTGCCAGCTCACCAAAGACAGGGTTAGGGACTGAAGCTTTCTTT.

The chain links TRBV5-6 to TRBJ1-4; 10 bases map to TRBD1. CDR3 size: 16 residues. V was pared by 2 bases and J by 8 bases, with 9 bases of the junction left unmatched. From germline, CDR1 is SGHDT and CDR2 YYEEEE. DNA of the CDR3: TGTGCCAGCAGCTTCAAAGAGACAGGGGGCCGAGAAAAACTGTTTTTT. The encoded protein is CASSFKETGGREKLFF. Drawing the rest from reference TRBV5-6 and TRBJ1-4, the complete variable domain is DAGVTQSPTHLIKTRGQQVTLRCSPKSGHDTVSWYQQALGQGPQFIFQYYEEEERQRGNFPDRFSGHQFPNYSSELNVNALLLGDSALYLCASSFKETGGREKLFFGSGTQLSVL.

This chain links TRBV29-1 with TRBJ1-2; D unclear. The CDR3 sequence is 10 residues long. Germline CDR1 is SQVTM and CDR2 is ANQGSEA. V was clipped by 4 bases and J by 6 bases, with 6 bases between them. In nucleotides, the CDR3 is TGCAGCGTTGGGAGTAATGGCTACACCTTC. It specifies CSVGSNGYTF.

The gene calls are TRBV7-2 and TRBJ2-4, with 11 bases identical to TRBD1. The V and J ends lost 5 bases and 0 bases, in that order; junction bases with no gene match: 6. Germline V CDR1 and CDR2: SGHTA, FQGNSA. The CDR3 totals 17 residues. The CDR3 nucleotides read TGTGCCAGCAGCCCGCCGGGACAGGGGGTAGCCAAAAACATTCAGTACTTC. This translates into CASSPPGQGVAKNIQYF.

This chain uses TRBV11-3 with TRBJ2-1; 10 bases match TRBD1. Germline values: CDR1 SGHNT, CDR2 YENEEA. J lost 4 bases, V lost 3 bases, and 3 bases had no gene match. This CDR3 contains 15 residues. The CDR3 region has the DNA TGTGCCAGCAGCTTGAGGACAGGGGGGTACAATGAGCAGTTCTTC. Its translation is CASSLRTGGYNEQFF.

This clone was recorded once. V and J are TRBV4-1 and TRBJ2-6; TRBD1 aligns across 8 bases. J gave up 0 bases and V 3 bases, and 10 bases lay outside the gene matches. The CDR3 is 19 amino acids. Germline-derived CDR1 and CDR2 are MGHRA and YSYEKL. CDR3 region: CASSQGPGTGRSGANVLTF. The CDR3 region has the DNA TGCGCCAGCAGCCAGGGCCCCGGGACAGGACGCTCTGGGGCCAACGTCCTGACTTTC.

The chain carries TRBV7-3 and TRBJ2-3, with 11 bases fitting TRBD1. Germline-derived CDR1 and CDR2 are SGHTA and FQGTGA. The CDR3 length is 17 residues. The ends lost 5 bases at V and 0 bases at J; junction bases unmatched: 7. The CDR3 loop is CASSPVGDRGSTDTQYF. The CDR3 bases are TGTGCCAGCAGCCCGGTTGGGGACAGGGGGAGCACAGATACGCAGTATTTT.

CDR3 sequence: CAWTGGNSYEQYF. In DNA, the CDR3 is TGTGCCTGGACAGGGGGAAACTCCTACGAGCAGTACTTC. The V call is TRBV30, the J call TRBJ2-7; 7 bases fit TRBD1. CDR3 length: 13 amino acids. The J segment lost 0 bases and the V segment lost 4 bases, leaving 3 bases of the junction unmatched. Germline assignment: CDR1 GTSNPN and CDR2 SVGIG (reference sequence).

V gene TRBV7-2 combines with J gene TRBJ1-6; D gene unclear. V lost 1 base to trimming and J lost 10 bases, with 8 bases between them. Per germline, CDR1 SGHTA and CDR2 FQGNSA. The CDR3 spans 13 residues. The DNA for the CDR3 is TGTGCCAGCAGCTTAGGGACTAAGTCACCCCTCCACTTT. As protein: CASSLGTKSPLHF.

The chain combines TRBV6-6 with TRBJ1-4; no clear D. From germline, CDR1 is MNHNY and CDR2 SVGAGI (reference sequence). The CDR3 is made up of 14 amino acids. Trimming pared 4 bases from V and 12 bases from J, leaving 18 bases between. This chain's CDR3 is CASSSSPAEAELFF. The CDR3 coding sequence is TGTGCCAGCAGTTCCTCCCCGGCGGAAGCGGAACTGTTTTTT.

V and J are TRBV10-3 and TRBJ1-1; a weak D match, TRBD1 (5 bases). Per germline, CDR1 ENHRY and CDR2 SYGVKD. V dropped 3 bases and J dropped 4 bases, with 15 bases sitting between them. The CDR3 covers 15 residues. The CDR3 bases are TGTGCCATCAGTGATAGAGGGACTCTGGGCACTGAAGCTTTCTTT. Its protein product is CAISDRGTLGTEAFF.